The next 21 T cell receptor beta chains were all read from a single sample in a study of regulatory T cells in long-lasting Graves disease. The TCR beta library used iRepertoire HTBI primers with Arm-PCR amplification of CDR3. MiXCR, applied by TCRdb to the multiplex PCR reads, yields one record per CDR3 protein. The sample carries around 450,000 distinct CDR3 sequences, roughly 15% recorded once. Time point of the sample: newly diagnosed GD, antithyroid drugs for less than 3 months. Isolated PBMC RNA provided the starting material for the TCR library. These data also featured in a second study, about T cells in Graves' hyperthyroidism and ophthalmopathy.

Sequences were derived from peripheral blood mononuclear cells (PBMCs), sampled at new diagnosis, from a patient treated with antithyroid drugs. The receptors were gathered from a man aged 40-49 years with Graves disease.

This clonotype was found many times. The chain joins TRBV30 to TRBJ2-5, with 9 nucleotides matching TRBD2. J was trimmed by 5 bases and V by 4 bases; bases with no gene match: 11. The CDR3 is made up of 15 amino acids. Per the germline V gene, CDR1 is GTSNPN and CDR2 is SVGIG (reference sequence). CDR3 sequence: CAWTWVSGRGETQYF. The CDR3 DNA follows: TGTGCCTGGACATGGGTTAGCGGGAGAGGGGAGACCCAGTACTTC. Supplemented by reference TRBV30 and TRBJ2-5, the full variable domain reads SQTIHQWPATLVQPVGSPLSLECTVEGTSNPNLYWYRQAAGRGLQLLFYSVGIGQISSEVPQNLSASRPQDRQFILSSKKLLLSDSGFYLCAWTWVSGRGETQYFGPGTRLLVL.

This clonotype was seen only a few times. This CDR3 is CASSGRLAVNSYNEQFF. The CDR3 region has the DNA TGTGCCAGCAGCGGGAGACTAGCGGTAAACTCCTACAATGAGCAGTTCTTC. The chain is built from TRBV9 and TRBJ2-1; 9 positions match TRBD2. This CDR3 comprises 17 residues. Per germline, CDR1 SGDLS and CDR2 YYNGEE. V shed 3 bases and J 0 bases; nucleotides not matched to a gene: 7.

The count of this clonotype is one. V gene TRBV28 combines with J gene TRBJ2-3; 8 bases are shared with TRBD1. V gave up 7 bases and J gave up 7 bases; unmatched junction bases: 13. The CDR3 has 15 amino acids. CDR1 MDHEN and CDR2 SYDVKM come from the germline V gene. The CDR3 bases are TGTGCCAGCACGAGACAGGGGTGGGCGTCAAATACGCAGTATTTT. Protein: CASTRQGWASNTQYF.

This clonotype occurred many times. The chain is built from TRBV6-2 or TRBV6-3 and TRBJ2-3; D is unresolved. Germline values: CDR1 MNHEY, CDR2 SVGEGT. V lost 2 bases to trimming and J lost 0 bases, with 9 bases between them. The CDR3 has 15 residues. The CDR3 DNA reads TGTGCCAGCAGTTACAGCGATACTAGCACAGATACGCAGTATTTT. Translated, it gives CASSYSDTSTDTQYF.

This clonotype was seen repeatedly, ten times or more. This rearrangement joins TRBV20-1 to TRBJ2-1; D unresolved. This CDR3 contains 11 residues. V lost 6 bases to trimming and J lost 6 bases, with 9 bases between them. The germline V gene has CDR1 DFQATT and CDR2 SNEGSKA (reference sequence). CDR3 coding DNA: TGCAGTGCCCCCAGACCCAATGAGCAGTTCTTC. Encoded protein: CSAPRPNEQFF.

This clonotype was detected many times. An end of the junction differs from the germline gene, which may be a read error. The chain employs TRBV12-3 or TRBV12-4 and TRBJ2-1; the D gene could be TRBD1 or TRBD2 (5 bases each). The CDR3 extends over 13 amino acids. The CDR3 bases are TGTGCCAGCAGTTCGGTGTTGGGGACCCAAGTTTCTTTC. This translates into CASSSVLGTQVSF.

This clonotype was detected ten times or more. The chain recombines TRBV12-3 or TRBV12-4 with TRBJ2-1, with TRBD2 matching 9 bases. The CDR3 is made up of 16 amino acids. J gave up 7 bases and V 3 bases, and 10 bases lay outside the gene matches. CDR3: CASSFSAGGPLNEQFF. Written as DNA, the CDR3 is TGTGCCAGCAGTTTTAGTGCGGGAGGGCCTCTTAATGAGCAGTTCTTC.

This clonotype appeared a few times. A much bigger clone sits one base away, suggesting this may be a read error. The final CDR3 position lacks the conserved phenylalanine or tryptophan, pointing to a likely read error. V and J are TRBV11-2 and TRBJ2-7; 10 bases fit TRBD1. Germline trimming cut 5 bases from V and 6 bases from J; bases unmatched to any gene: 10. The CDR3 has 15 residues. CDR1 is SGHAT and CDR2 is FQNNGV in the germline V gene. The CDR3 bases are TGTGCCAGCAGCCCCCGGGGACAGGGGATCTCCGAGCAGTACCTC. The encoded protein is CASSPRGQGISEQYL.

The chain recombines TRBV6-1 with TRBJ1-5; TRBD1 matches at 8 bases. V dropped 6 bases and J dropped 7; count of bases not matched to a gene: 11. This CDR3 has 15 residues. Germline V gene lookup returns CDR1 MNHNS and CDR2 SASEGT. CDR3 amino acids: CASSRGQGLMQPQHF. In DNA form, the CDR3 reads TGTGCCAGCAGCCGTGGACAGGGTCTTATGCAGCCCCAGCATTTT.

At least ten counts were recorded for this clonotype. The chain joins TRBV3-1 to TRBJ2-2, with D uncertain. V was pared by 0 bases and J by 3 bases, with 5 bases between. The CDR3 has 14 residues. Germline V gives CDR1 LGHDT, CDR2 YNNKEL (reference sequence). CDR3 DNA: TGTGCCAGCAGCCAAGATATCCACACCGGGGAGCTGTTTTTT. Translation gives CASSQDIHTGELFF.

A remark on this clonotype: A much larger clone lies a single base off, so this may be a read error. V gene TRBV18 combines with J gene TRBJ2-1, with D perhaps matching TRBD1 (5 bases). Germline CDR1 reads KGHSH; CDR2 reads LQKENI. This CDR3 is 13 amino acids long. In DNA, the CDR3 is TGTACCAGCTCCCTCCAAGGGGTCAATGAGCAGTTCTTC. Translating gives CTSSLQGVNEQFF.

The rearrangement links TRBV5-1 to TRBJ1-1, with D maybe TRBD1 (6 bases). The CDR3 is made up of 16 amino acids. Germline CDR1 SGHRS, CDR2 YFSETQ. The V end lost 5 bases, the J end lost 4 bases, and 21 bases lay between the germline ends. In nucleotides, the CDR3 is TGCGCCAGCAGAGGGGGGGCAGGGTTCGGGAGCACTGAAGCTTTCTTT. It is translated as CASRGGAGFGSTEAFF.

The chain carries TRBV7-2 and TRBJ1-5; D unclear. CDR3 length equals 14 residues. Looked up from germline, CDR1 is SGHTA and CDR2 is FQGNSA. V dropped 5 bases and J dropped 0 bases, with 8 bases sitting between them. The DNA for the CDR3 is TGTGCCAGCAGCCGTAGTTTTAGCAATCAGCCCCAGCATTTT. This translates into CASSRSFSNQPQHF.

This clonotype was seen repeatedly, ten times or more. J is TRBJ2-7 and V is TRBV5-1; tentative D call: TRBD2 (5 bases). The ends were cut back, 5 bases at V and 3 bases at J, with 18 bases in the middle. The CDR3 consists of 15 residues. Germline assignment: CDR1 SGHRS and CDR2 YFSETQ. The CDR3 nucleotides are TGCGCCAGCAGGGGATGGGGAGCGGAGAACTACGAGCAGTACTTC. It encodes CASRGWGAENYEQYF.

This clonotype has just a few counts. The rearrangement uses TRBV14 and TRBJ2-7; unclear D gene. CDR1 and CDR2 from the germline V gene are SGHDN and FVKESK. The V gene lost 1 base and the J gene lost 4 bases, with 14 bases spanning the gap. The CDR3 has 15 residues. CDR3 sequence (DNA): TGTGCCAGCAGCCAAGTCTTTGGGCAGGAGTACGAGCAGTACTTC. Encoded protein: CASSQVFGQEYEQYF. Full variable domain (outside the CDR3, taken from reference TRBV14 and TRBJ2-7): EAGVTQFPSHSVIEKGQTVTLRCDPISGHDNLYWYRRVMGKEIKFLLHFVKESKQDESGMPNNRFLAERTGGTYSTLKVQPAELEDSGVYFCASSQVFGQEYEQYFGPGTRLTVT.

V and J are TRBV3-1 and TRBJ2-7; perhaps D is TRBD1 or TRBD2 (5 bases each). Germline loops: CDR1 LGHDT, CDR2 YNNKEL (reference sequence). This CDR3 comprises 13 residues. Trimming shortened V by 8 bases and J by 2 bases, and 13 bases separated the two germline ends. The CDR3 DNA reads TGTGCCAGCGGATGGGACCCCGCCTACGAGCAGTACTTC. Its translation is CASGWDPAYEQYF.

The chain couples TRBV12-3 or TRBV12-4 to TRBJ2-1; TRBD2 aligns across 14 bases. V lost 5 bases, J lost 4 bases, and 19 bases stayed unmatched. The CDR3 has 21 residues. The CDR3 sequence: CASSPPRQGPGLAGGYNEQFF. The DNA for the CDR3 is TGTGCCAGCAGTCCACCGCGACAGGGACCCGGACTAGCGGGAGGATACAATGAGCAGTTCTTC.

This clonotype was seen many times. The CDR3 DNA reads TGTGCCACCAGCAGAGATCGGGCTAGCGGGAGATTGGGTGAGCAGTACTTC. Amino acid sequence: CATSRDRASGRLGEQYF. The chain uses TRBV15 and TRBJ2-7, with 10 nucleotides matching TRBD2. The CDR3 length is 17 residues. With 0 bases clipped from V and 7 bases from J, the junction kept 12 bases outside the gene matches. Germline loops: CDR1 LNHNV, CDR2 YYDKDF (reference sequence).

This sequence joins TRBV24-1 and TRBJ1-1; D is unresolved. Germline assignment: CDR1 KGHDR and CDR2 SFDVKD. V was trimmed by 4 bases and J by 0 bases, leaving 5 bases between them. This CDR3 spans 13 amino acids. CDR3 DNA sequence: TGTGCCACCAGTGACTATATGAACACTGAAGCTTTCTTT. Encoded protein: CATSDYMNTEAFF.

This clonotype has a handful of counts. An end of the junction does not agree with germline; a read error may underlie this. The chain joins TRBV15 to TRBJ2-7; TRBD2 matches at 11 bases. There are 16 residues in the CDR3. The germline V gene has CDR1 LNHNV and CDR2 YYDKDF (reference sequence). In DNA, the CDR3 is TGTGCCACCGGCAGAGGGACTAGCGGCAATGCCTACGAGCAGTACTTC. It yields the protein CATGRGTSGNAYEQYF. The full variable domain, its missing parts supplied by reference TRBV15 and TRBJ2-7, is DAMVIQNPRYQVTQFGKPVTLSCSQTLNHNVMYWYQQKSSQAPKLLFHYYDKDFNNEADTPDNFQSRRPNTSFCFLDIRSPGLGDTAMYLCATGRGTSGNAYEQYFGPGTRLTVT.

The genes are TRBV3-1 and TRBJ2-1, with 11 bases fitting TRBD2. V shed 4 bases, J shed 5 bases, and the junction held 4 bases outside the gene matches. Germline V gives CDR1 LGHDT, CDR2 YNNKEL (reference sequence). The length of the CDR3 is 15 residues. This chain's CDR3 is CASSLAGGSNNEQFF. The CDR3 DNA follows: TGTGCCAGCAGCCTAGCGGGAGGGAGTAACAATGAGCAGTTCTTC.